A single sample is the source of the 10 T cell receptor beta chains below, sequenced in a study of blood T cell repertoires in COVID-19. TCRdb's table, derived via immunoSEQ multiplex PCR, lists solely in-frame clones and lacks some. This table has 70,000 to 85,000 clones, around nine tenths appearing once. The sequencing sample was made of peripheral blood. The receptors originated from a man between 65 and 80 years old with active or convalescent COVID-19.

Here the CDR3 DNA reads TGTGCCAGCAGTCTCGCGGGCAATCAGCCCCAGCATTTT. It codes for CASSLAGNQPQHF. The chain uses TRBV6-2 or TRBV6-3 and TRBJ1-5, with D uncertain. V lost 5 bases and J 2 bases, leaving 7 bases between the germline ends. The CDR3 contains 13 residues. Germline V gene lookup returns CDR1 MNHEY and CDR2 SVGEGT.

The gene calls are TRBV6-5 and TRBJ2-3, with D possibly matching TRBD2 (6 bases). Germline values: CDR1 MNHEY, CDR2 SVGAGI. The V gene lost 7 bases and the J gene lost 0 bases, with 11 bases spanning the gap. The CDR3 is 14 amino acids. For the CDR3, the DNA is TGTGCCAGCAAGGAGGGAATTAGCACAGATACGCAGTATTTT. It encodes CASKEGISTDTQYF.

The CDR3 reads CASSSEGEGVSSGNTIYF. CDR3 in DNA: TGTGCCAGCAGCTCCGAGGGCGAGGGGGTATCCTCTGGAAACACCATATATTTT. V is TRBV13 and J is TRBJ1-3, with a tentative D call TRBD1 (6 bases). V dropped 4 bases and J dropped 0 bases, with 19 bases sitting between them. Looked up from germline, CDR1 is PRHDT and CDR2 is FYEKMQ (reference sequence). There are 18 residues in the CDR3.

V and J are TRBV5-8 and TRBJ1-3; no clear D. Germline V lookup: CDR1 SGHTS, CDR2 YDEGEE. The CDR3 runs 14 residues. V was pared by 1 base and J by 0 bases, with 5 bases between. The CDR3 bases are TGTGCCAGCAGCTTGCGGGGCTCTGGAAACACCATATATTTT. This codes for CASSLRGSGNTIYF. Full variable domain (rest looked up from reference TRBV5-8 and TRBJ1-3): EAGVTQSPTHLIKTRGQQATLRCSPISGHTSVYWYQQALGLGLQFLLWYDEGEERNRGNFPPRFSGRQFPNYSSELNVNALELEDSALYLCASSLRGSGNTIYFGEGSWLTVV.

In nucleotides, the CDR3 is TGCGCCAGCAGCGGAGCGGGATTCTACGAGCAGTACTTC. Amino acid sequence: CASSGAGFYEQYF. The chain is built from TRBV5-1 and TRBJ2-7; 7 bases match TRBD2. V lost 4 bases, J lost 3 bases, and 4 bases stayed unmatched. CDR1 and CDR2 (germline): SGHRS, YFSETQ. This CDR3 comprises 13 residues. Full variable domain (missing parts from reference TRBV5-1 and TRBJ2-7): KAGVTQTPRYLIKTRGQQVTLSCSPISGHRSVSWYQQTPGQGLQFLFEYFSETQRNKGNFPGRFSGRQFSNSRSEMNVSTLELGDSALYLCASSGAGFYEQYFGPGTRLTVT.

The genes are TRBV30 and TRBJ1-6, with D perhaps TRBD1 (6 bases). Trimming left V 3 bases short and J 16 bases short, with 19 bases between. This CDR3 spans 13 amino acids. The V gene's germline CDR1 is GTSNPN and CDR2 SVGIG (reference sequence). Written as DNA, the CDR3 is TGTGCCTGGAGCGATGACGGGGTGGGGGCTCTCCACTTT. This codes for CAWSDDGVGALHF.

Written as DNA, the CDR3 is TGCGCCAGCAGCTTAAGGGGCTACCAAGAGACCCAGTACTTC. Translation gives CASSLRGYQETQYF. The chain couples TRBV5-1 to TRBJ2-5; D might be TRBD1 (5 bases). Per germline, CDR1 SGHRS and CDR2 YFSETQ. The length of the CDR3 is 14 residues. The V end lost 2 bases, the J end lost 0 bases, and 8 bases lay between the germline ends.

V and J are TRBV6-5 and TRBJ1-1; TRBD1 aligns across 8 bases. The germline gives CDR1 MNHEY, CDR2 SVGAGI. There are 13 residues in the CDR3. V trimming: 6 bases; J trimming: 7 bases; junction bases outside the gene matches: 7. CDR3 sequence reads: CASSYPGTGEAFF. Written as DNA, the CDR3 is TGTGCCAGCAGCTACCCCGGGACAGGTGAAGCTTTCTTT.

DNA of the CDR3: TGTGCCAGCAGCGTTGGCGGGAACCCTGTCAATGAGCAGTTCTTC. Protein: CASSVGGNPVNEQFF. The chain couples TRBV9 to TRBJ2-1, with D perhaps TRBD2 (6 bases). The CDR3 sequence is 15 residues long. Germline V lookup: CDR1 SGDLS, CDR2 YYNGEE. The germline V and J ends were trimmed by 2 bases and 6 bases, with 15 bases remaining between them. The full variable domain, rest sourced from reference TRBV9 and TRBJ2-1, is DSGVTQTPKHLITATGQRVTLRCSPRSGDLSVYWYQQSLDQGLQFLIQYYNGEERAKGNILERFSAQQFPDLHSELNLSSLELGDSALYFCASSVGGNPVNEQFFGPGTRLTVL.

This chain uses TRBV9 with TRBJ2-7, with D uncertain. This CDR3 is built from 13 residues. Trimming pared 0 bases from V and 4 bases from J, leaving 8 bases between. Per the germline V gene, CDR1 is SGDLS and CDR2 is YYNGEE. In DNA, the CDR3 is TGTGCCAGCAGCGTAGCTACGGGTTACGAGCAGTACTTC. Translated, it gives CASSVATGYEQYF.